This T cell receptor beta chain appears in the sequencing data of a study of blood T cell repertoires in COVID-19. Study information: COVID-19 samples collected from the United States, Italy and Spain covered acute and convalescent phases.

In the source study's methods: Scientists estimated how many nucleated cells there were by amplifying reference gene primers. Generated by immunoSEQ multiplex PCR, the TCRdb table keeps only in-frame clones and is missing some. The V and J calls and clone size were taken over from that table, and D and trimming were inferred from the DNA. The data contain around 300,000 clones, roughly 91% of them seen just once; the ten biggest clones take up just under 9.5%. All enrollees were roughly 18 to 100 years old and from 20 to 30 US areas. Participant-reported clinical history was the basis for cohort assignment. This sequence originates from a woman aged 25 to 39 who had recovered from COVID-19. The sequenced material came from PBMCs or T cells enriched from blood (not recorded which).

Here the CDR3 DNA reads TGTGCCTCCCAGGGTGGGCGGCCGTCGAACACCGGGGAGCTGTTTTTT. This encodes CASQGGRPSNTGELFF. V usage is TRBV10-3 and J usage is TRBJ2-2; TRBD1 might be the D (5 bases). V lost 11 bases, J lost 0 bases, and 19 bases lay in between. The CDR3 contains 16 residues. Germline loops: CDR1 ENHRY, CDR2 SYGVKD.